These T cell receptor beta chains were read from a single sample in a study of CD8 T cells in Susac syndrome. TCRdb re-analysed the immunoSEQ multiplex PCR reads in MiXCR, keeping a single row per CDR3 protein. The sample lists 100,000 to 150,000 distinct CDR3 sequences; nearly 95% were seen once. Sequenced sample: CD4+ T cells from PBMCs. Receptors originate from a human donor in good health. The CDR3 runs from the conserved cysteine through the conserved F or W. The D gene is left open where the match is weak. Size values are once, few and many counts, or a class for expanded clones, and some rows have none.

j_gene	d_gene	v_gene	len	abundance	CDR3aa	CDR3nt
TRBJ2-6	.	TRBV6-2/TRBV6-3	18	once	CASSTPAGISSGANVLTF	TGTGCCAGCAGTACCCCGGCAGGTATCTCCTCTGGGGCCAACGTCCTGACTTTC
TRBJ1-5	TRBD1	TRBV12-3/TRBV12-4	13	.	CASSKDRDQPQHF	TGTGCCAGCAGTAAGGACAGGGATCAGCCCCAGCATTTT
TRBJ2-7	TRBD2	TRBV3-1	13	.	CASSLAGVNEQYF	TGTGCCAGCAGCCTTGCGGGAGTCAACGAGCAGTACTTC
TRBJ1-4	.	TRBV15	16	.	CATSLSVSPTNEKLFF	TGTGCCACCAGCCTTAGCGTCTCCCCAACTAATGAAAAACTGTTTTTT
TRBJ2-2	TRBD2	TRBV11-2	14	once	CASSPGLATGELFF	TGTGCCAGCAGCCCAGGACTAGCCACTGGGGAGCTGTTTTTT
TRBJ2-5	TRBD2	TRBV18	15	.	CASSPNQGAGETQYF	TGTGCCAGCTCACCAAATCAGGGAGCGGGGGAGACCCAGTACTTC
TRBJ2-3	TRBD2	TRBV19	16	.	CASSSSLAGATDTQYF	TGTGCCAGTAGTAGTTCCCTAGCGGGAGCCACAGATACGCAGTATTTT
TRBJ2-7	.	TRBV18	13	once	CASSPLDAYEQYF	TGTGCCAGCTCACCACTCGATGCCTACGAGCAGTACTTC
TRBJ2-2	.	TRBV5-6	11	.	CASSLSGELFF	TGTGCCAGCAGCTTGAGCGGGGAGCTGTTTTTT
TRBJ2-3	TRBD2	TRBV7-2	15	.	CASSETSGTTDTQYF	TGTGCCAGCAGCGAGACTAGCGGGACCACAGATACGCAGTATTTT
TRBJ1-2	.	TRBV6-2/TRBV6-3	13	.	CASSRDIDYGYTF	TGTGCCAGCAGTCGGGACATCGACTATGGCTACACCTTC
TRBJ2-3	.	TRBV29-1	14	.	CSVPWTARADTQYF	TGCAGCGTCCCGTGGACAGCTCGGGCAGATACGCAGTATTTT
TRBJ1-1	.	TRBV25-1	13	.	CASSGVGVGEAFF	TGTGCCAGCAGTGGGGTAGGGGTAGGTGAAGCTTTCTTT
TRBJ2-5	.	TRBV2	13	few	CASSQEGRETQYF	TGTGCCAGCAGCCAGGAGGGGAGGGAGACCCAGTACTTC
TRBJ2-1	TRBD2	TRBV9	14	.	CASSARLLAAEQFF	TGTGCCAGCAGCGCCAGATTACTAGCGGCTGAGCAGTTCTTC
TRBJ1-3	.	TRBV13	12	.	CASSVIGNTIYF	TGTGCCAGCAGTGTGATTGGAAACACCATATATTTT
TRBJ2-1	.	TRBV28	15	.	CATKRGDKRYNEQFF	TGTGCCACCAAGAGAGGGGACAAGAGATACAATGAGCAGTTCTTC
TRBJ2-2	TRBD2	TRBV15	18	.	CATRTGFGLAENTGELFF	TGTGCCACCAGAACAGGTTTTGGACTAGCGGAAAACACCGGGGAGCTGTTTTTT
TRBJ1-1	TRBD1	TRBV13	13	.	CASGRTGNTEAFF	TGTGCCAGCGGACGGACAGGGAACACTGAAGCTTTCTTT
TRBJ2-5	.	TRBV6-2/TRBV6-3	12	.	CASSFIKDQKYF	TGTGCCAGCAGTTTCATAAAGGACCAGAAGTACTTC
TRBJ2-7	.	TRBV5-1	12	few	CASSLTDYEQYF	TGCGCCAGCAGCTTGACGGACTACGAGCAGTACTTC
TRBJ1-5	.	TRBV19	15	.	CASSYSGLNNQPQHF	TGTGCCAGTAGCTATTCGGGCCTTAACAATCAGCCCCAGCATTTT
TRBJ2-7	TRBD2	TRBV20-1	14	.	CSARSSGGNYEQYF	TGCAGTGCTAGATCCAGCGGGGGAAACTACGAGCAGTACTTC
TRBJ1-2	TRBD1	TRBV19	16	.	CASSHAGQGPNYGYTF	TGTGCCAGTAGTCACGCGGGACAGGGCCCCAACTATGGCTACACCTTC
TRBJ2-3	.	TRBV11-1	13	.	CASSFRDTDTQYF	TGTGCCAGCAGCTTTCGGGACACAGATACGCAGTATTTT
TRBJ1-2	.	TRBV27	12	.	CASSLSGFGYTF	TGTGCCAGCAGTTTATCTGGGTTTGGCTACACCTTC
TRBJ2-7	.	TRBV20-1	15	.	CSARVASGASDEQYF	TGCAGTGCTAGAGTAGCTTCAGGGGCTTCTGACGAGCAGTACTTC
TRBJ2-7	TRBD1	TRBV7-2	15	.	CASSFGQGASYEQYF	TGTGCCAGCAGCTTCGGACAGGGGGCCTCCTACGAGCAGTACTTC
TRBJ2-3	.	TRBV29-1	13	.	CSADTQRTDTQYF	TGCAGCGCGGACACGCAGCGCACAGATACGCAGTATTTT
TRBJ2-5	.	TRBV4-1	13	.	CASSSDSWETQYF	TGCGCCAGCAGCAGCGACAGTTGGGAGACCCAGTACTTC
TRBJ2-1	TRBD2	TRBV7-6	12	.	CASSASGVEQFF	TGTGCCAGCAGCGCTAGCGGGGTCGAGCAGTTCTTC
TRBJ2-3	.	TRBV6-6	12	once	CASEFGGQTQYF	TGTGCCAGCGAATTTGGCGGCCAGACGCAGTATTTT
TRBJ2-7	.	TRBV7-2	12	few	CASSLRSYEQYF	TGTGCCAGCAGCTTACGGTCCTACGAGCAGTACTTC
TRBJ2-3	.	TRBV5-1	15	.	CASSLSGLASDTQYF	TGCGCCAGCAGCTTGAGTGGGCTAGCATCAGATACGCAGTATTTT
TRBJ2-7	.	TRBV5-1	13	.	CASSSPQNYEQYF	TGCGCCAGCAGCTCCCCCCAGAATTACGAGCAGTACTTC
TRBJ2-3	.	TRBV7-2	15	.	CASSLASGPGDTQYF	TGTGCCAGCAGCTTAGCGAGCGGCCCCGGGGATACGCAGTATTTT
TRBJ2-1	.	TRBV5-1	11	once	CASSVHNEQFF	TGCGCCAGCAGCGTTCACAATGAGCAGTTCTTC
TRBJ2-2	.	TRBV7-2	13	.	CASSLGPNGELFF	TGTGCCAGCAGCTTAGGGCCGAACGGGGAGCTGTTTTTT
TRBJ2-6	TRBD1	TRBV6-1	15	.	CASIRGTAGANVLTF	TGTGCCAGCATCCGAGGGACAGCTGGGGCCAACGTCCTGACTTTC
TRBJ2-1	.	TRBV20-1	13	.	CSAPGPATNEQFF	TGCAGTGCCCCGGGTCCGGCCACAAATGAGCAGTTCTTC
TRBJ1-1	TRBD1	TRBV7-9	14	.	CASSLTTGFTEAFF	TGTGCCAGCAGCCTCACGACAGGGTTTACTGAAGCTTTCTTT
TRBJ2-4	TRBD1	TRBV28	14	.	CASRGGGQGNIQYF	TGTGCCAGCAGGGGAGGGGGACAGGGAAACATTCAGTACTTC
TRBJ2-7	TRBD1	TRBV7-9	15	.	CASSPTGTASYEQYF	TGTGCCAGCAGCCCAACCGGGACAGCGTCCTACGAGCAGTACTTC
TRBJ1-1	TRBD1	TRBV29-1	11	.	CSVVGTGEAFF	TGCAGCGTTGTTGGGACAGGAGAAGCTTTCTTT
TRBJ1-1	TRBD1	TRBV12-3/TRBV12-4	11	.	CASSYRDRGFF	TGTGCCAGCAGTTACCGGGACAGGGGTTTCTTT